This section outlines one T cell receptor (beta chain) sequence together with its context. Its antigen is as yet unknown. This specimen belongs to a study of T cells in pancreatic ductal adenocarcinoma. Notes on the study in general: Unique clonotypes were about 8.2-fold more numerous in blood than in tumor. Mean clonality was approximately 0.1 in tumors and about 0.069 in blood, not significantly different. Enrichment of CD45RO+ effector over naive T cells in tumors may bias clonality.

Libraries were prepared by immunoSEQ multiplex PCR; TCRdb keeps only in-frame clonotypes and omits some of them. Among more than 85,000 clones listed, 90% to 95% were seen once. Surgery without prior neoadjuvant therapy was the treatment of the selected pancreatic ductal adenocarcinoma patients. J gave up 5 bases and V 2 bases, and 3 bases lay outside the gene matches. Germline V gene data show CDR1 as MRHNA and CDR2 as SNTAGT. The CDR3 spans 14 residues. The sequence was obtained from a human donor with pancreatic ductal adenocarcinoma. Sequenced: PBMCs. This rearrangement joins TRBV6-4 to TRBJ1-5; 7 bases map to TRBD1. The chain's CDR3 is CASSDGTADQPQHF. The CDR3 DNA reads TGTGCCAGCAGTGACGGGACAGCCGATCAGCCCCAGCATTTT.